This is a list of T cell receptor beta chains from one sample in a study of beta chain features in type 1 diabetes. The repertoire was sequenced with immunoSEQ multiplex PCR; TCRdb's copy has only in-frame clones and lacks some. The table includes approximately 240,000 clones, approximately 16% detected once. The material sequenced was naive CD4+ T cells from blood. These receptors were collected from a man aged 30 to 45 with type 1 diabetes. CDR3s include the opening cysteine and the closing phenylalanine or tryptophan. The D gene is left open where the match is weak. Clone size is stated in some rows and not others, as once, few, many or a class when expanded.

CDR3nt,CDR3aa,v_gene,abundance,j_gene,d_gene
TGCAGCGTTATGACAGACTCCTACGAGCAGTACTTC,CSVMTDSYEQYF,TRBV29-1,few,TRBJ2-7,-
TGTGCCAGCAGCTTAGGACTAGCCGCGAACACCGGGGAGCTGTTTTTT,CASSLGLAANTGELFF,TRBV7-6,-,TRBJ2-2,TRBD2
TGTGCCAGCAGTGAGTACCGGGGAGGAACCGGGGAGCTGTTTTTT,CASSEYRGGTGELFF,TRBV25-1,-,TRBJ2-2,-
TGCGCCAGCAGCCGGCAGGAGAGCTCCTACAATGAGCAGTTCTTC,CASSRQESSYNEQFF,TRBV4-1,few,TRBJ2-1,-
TGTGCCAGCAGCCCACGGACTAGCGGGAGTAGGGCCTACGAGCAGTACTTC,CASSPRTSGSRAYEQYF,TRBV13,once,TRBJ2-7,TRBD2
TGCGCCAGCAGTCAAGGTCCAGGGCCCTACGAGCAGTACTTC,CASSQGPGPYEQYF,TRBV23-1,few,TRBJ2-7,-
TGTGCCAGCTCACCACGTGAGGGAGGCGAGCAGTACTTC,CASSPREGGEQYF,TRBV18,-,TRBJ2-7,-
TGTGCCAGCTCACCACCGGGACTAGCGGAAAAATATGAGCAGTTCTTC,CASSPPGLAEKYEQFF,TRBV18,few,TRBJ2-1,TRBD2
TGTGCCAGCAGGGACGGGACCTCCTACGAGCAGTACTTC,CASRDGTSYEQYF,TRBV25-1,-,TRBJ2-7,-
TGTGCCAGCGGACTTAATACGATCGGGTTCCAGCATTTT,CASGLNTIGFQHF,TRBV7-9,-,TRBJ1-5,-
TGCGCCAGCAGCCAAGTTCCCTTCAATGAGCAGTTCTTC,CASSQVPFNEQFF,TRBV4-1,-,TRBJ2-1,-
TGTGCCAGCAGCTTGGTGGCCAGTGAGACCCAGTACTTC,CASSLVASETQYF,TRBV5-4,-,TRBJ2-5,-
TGTGCCAGCAGCTTAGCAAGAGAGGTTGAAGCTTTCTTT,CASSLAREVEAFF,TRBV7-9,-,TRBJ1-1,-
TGTGCCAGCAGCTTGACAGGGAACCACGAGCAGTACTTC,CASSLTGNHEQYF,TRBV5-6,-,TRBJ2-7,-
TGTGCCAGCAGTTACGGACAGGGGAAAATTGAGCAGTTCTTC,CASSYGQGKIEQFF,TRBV7-9,few,TRBJ2-1,TRBD1
TGTGCCAGCAGCGTAGGCGCTGGGAGCTCCTACGAGCAGTACTTC,CASSVGAGSSYEQYF,TRBV9,-,TRBJ2-7,-
TGTGCCTGGGGGAGGGAAGGGGACCAGCCCCAGCATTTT,CAWGREGDQPQHF,TRBV30,-,TRBJ1-5,-
TGTGCCTGGAGGGCCCGGAACTCCTACGAGCAGTACTTC,CAWRARNSYEQYF,TRBV30,-,TRBJ2-7,-
TGCGCCAGCTTCGGGACTAGCGGCCACAATGAGCAGTTCTTC,CASFGTSGHNEQFF,TRBV5-1,few,TRBJ2-1,TRBD2
TGCGCCAGCAGCTCCCTCGGGGGAAAGTTTGGAGAGACCCAGTACTTC,CASSSLGGKFGETQYF,TRBV5-1,few,TRBJ2-5,-
TGTGCCAGCAGTTACTCGGCAGGCAGAGCCTACGAGCAGTACTTC,CASSYSAGRAYEQYF,TRBV6-5,-,TRBJ2-7,-
TGTGCCTGGAGAGGGGACTCAGGTCCCTACGAGCAGTACTTC,CAWRGDSGPYEQYF,TRBV30,-,TRBJ2-7,-
TGTGCCAGCAGCGCAACACAGGGGGTTGGTGGGGCCAACGTCCTGACTTTC,CASSATQGVGGANVLTF,TRBV9,few,TRBJ2-6,TRBD1
TGTGCCTGGAGTGCATACAGGGACGAGCAGTACTTC,CAWSAYRDEQYF,TRBV30,-,TRBJ2-7,-
TGTGCCAGCAGCAACCAGGGGGGTCCCTACGAGCAGTACTTC,CASSNQGGPYEQYF,TRBV7-2,few,TRBJ2-7,-
TGTGCCAGCAGCCAACTGGGACAGGGGTACGAGCAGTACTTC,CASSQLGQGYEQYF,TRBV14,-,TRBJ2-7,TRBD1
TGTGCCAGCAGCCAGGGCGCAACTAATGAAAAACTGTTTTTT,CASSQGATNEKLFF,TRBV7-2,-,TRBJ1-4,-
TGTGCCAGCAGCCGATGGACAGGGCGGGAGACCCAGTACTTC,CASSRWTGRETQYF,TRBV13,-,TRBJ2-5,TRBD1
TGCGCCAGCAGCATGACAGGGTCCAATGAGCAGTTCTTC,CASSMTGSNEQFF,TRBV5-1,-,TRBJ2-1,TRBD1
TGCGCCAGCAGCCAAGAGGACAGGGGGACAGATACGCAGTATTTT,CASSQEDRGTDTQYF,TRBV4-3,-,TRBJ2-3,TRBD1
TGTGCCACCAGCAGAGTGGTCGTAAGGGAGCAGTTCTTC,CATSRVVVREQFF,TRBV15,few,TRBJ2-1,-
TGTGCCAGCAGCCCCTCCTCGAACACTGAAGCTTTCTTT,CASSPSSNTEAFF,TRBV16,few,TRBJ1-1,-
TGCGCCAGCAGCTTGGCAGCGGGATCCACCGGGGAGCTGTTTTTT,CASSLAAGSTGELFF,TRBV5-1,few,TRBJ2-2,TRBD2
TGCAGCGTGGGACAGGTCACTAATGAAAAACTGTTTTTT,CSVGQVTNEKLFF,TRBV29-1,-,TRBJ1-4,TRBD1
TGTGCCAGCAGTGATGCGGGATCTGGGGCCAACGTCCTGACTTTC,CASSDAGSGANVLTF,TRBV2,-,TRBJ2-6,-
TGCGCCAGCAGCCGAGAAGGACAGGAGACCTACAATGAGCAGTTCTTC,CASSREGQETYNEQFF,TRBV4-1,-,TRBJ2-1,TRBD1
TGCAGCGTGGGAGAGTGGGGAGGGAATGGCTACACCTTC,CSVGEWGGNGYTF,TRBV29-1,-,TRBJ1-2,-
TGCAGCGTGAACGGGGTCCTCTCCTACGAGCAGTACTTC,CSVNGVLSYEQYF,TRBV29-1,-,TRBJ2-7,-
TGTGCCAGCAGCACCGACAGTGGGAACGGCTACACCTTC,CASSTDSGNGYTF,TRBV11-1,-,TRBJ1-2,-
TGTGCCAGCAGCTTAGCGGGGGTCAATGAGCAGTTCTTC,CASSLAGVNEQFF,TRBV7-2,-,TRBJ2-1,-
TGTGCCAGCAGCTCCAAGGGGGACAGGAGCTCTGGGGCCAACGTCCTGACTTTC,CASSSKGDRSSGANVLTF,TRBV7-2,few,TRBJ2-6,TRBD1
TGTGCCTGGAGTGTGGACACCTCTGGAAACACCATATATTTT,CAWSVDTSGNTIYF,TRBV30,-,TRBJ1-3,-
TGTGCCAGCAGCTTATTGGGTCGGGCTAGCGGGAGGGCAGATACGCAGTATTTT,CASSLLGRASGRADTQYF,TRBV7-2,-,TRBJ2-3,TRBD2
TGTGCCAGCAGCGTCGAGACACCATACGAGCAGTACTTC,CASSVETPYEQYF,TRBV7-2,-,TRBJ2-7,-